The source of this TCR beta chain is a study of T-cell reconstitution after alpha-beta-depleted transplantation in children. It was with unique molecular identifiers that the TCRbeta library was prepared. TCRdb re-derived calls from the PCR reads in MiXCR, one entry per CDR3 protein. In the table there are 700,000 to 950,000 distinct CDR3 sequences, 15% to 20% of which are singletons. Overall study results and limits: Reported findings indicate that, about two months after transplant, alpha-beta T cells came from several hundred expanded clones, which were derived from non-depleted graft cells. It was newly produced T cells that mostly accounted for T-cell counts and diversity one year after transplant. Some patients owed their high day-60 TCRbeta diversity to surviving recipient T cells and thymic progenitors.

There are a few counts of this clonotype. As yet, its antigen is unknown. The source of this sequence is a male patient younger than 18 who had a stem cell transplant for acute lymphoblastic leukemia, so the T cells may come from the graft donor. This specimen consisted of PBMCs, mostly from graft donor cells, obtained 360 days after TCRalphabeta/CD19-depleted stem cell transplant.

CDR3 in amino acids: CSATSGIAGTRETQYF. The CDR3 DNA is TGCAGCGCCACATCTGGGATAGCGGGGACACGAGAGACCCAGTACTTC. The rearrangement uses TRBV29-1 and TRBJ2-5; 8 bases are shared with TRBD2. The junction had 17 bases not matched to a gene; V was cut back by 7 bases and J by 4 bases. The CDR3 covers 16 residues. Germline V gene lookup returns CDR1 SQVTM and CDR2 ANQGSEA.